The 6 T cell receptor beta chains presented below share a single source sample, sequenced in a study of regulatory T cells in long-lasting Graves disease. The time point is: newly diagnosed GD, antithyroid drugs for less than 3 months. There was RNA extracted from PBMCs, and the TCR library was made from it. Combining iRepertoire HTBI primers with Arm-PCR of CDR3 regions, the authors built TCR beta libraries. TCRdb reanalysed the multiplex PCR reads using MiXCR and keeps one entry per CDR3 protein. The table records 400,000 to 500,000 distinct CDR3 sequences, around 13% of them present only once. A further study also used this sample, focusing on T cells in Graves' hyperthyroidism and ophthalmopathy.

The input for sequencing was peripheral blood mononuclear cells (PBMCs), taken at new diagnosis, from a patient treated with antithyroid drugs. The receptor set was obtained from a woman in her forties or fifties with Graves disease.

Only a few counts were recorded for this clonotype. CDR3 region: CASSTRGSYNEQFF. The CDR3 coding sequence is TGTGCCAGTAGTACGAGGGGCTCCTACAATGAGCAGTTCTTC. This chain connects TRBV19 to TRBJ2-1, with D perhaps given as TRBD1 or TRBD2 (5 bases each). V was shortened by 4 bases and J by 0 bases, with 7 bases between the two germline ends. The V gene's germline CDR1 is LNHDA and CDR2 SQIVND (reference sequence). This CDR3 has 14 amino acids.

This clonotype is a singleton in its sample. This sequence may be a read error, since a much larger clone differs from it by one base. The V gene is TRBV3-1, the J gene TRBJ2-1; D is unresolved. Trimming took off 1 base at V and 6 bases at J, with 13 bases between the two ends. The CDR3 length is 15 residues. Germline CDR1 reads LGHDT; CDR2 reads YNNKEL (reference sequence). In DNA, the CDR3 is TGTGCCAGCAGCCAAGCCGCCAGCTACTGCAATGAGCAGTTCTTC. As protein: CASSQAASYCNEQFF.

Note on this clonotype: It may be a read error: a sequence one base away is much more abundant. It is likely a read error, because the conserved phenylalanine at the end of the CDR3 is missing. V gene TRBV12-3 or TRBV12-4 combines with J gene TRBJ2-1; D not resolved. Trimming stripped 1 base from V and 7 bases from J, with 8 bases between. The CDR3 covers 13 residues. CDR3 DNA: TGTGCCAGCAGTTTAGGCGGTGAGAATGAGCAGTTCCTC. Protein: CASSLGGENEQFL.

This clonotype appeared many times. The chain carries TRBV11-2 and TRBJ2-6; D uncertain. Trimming cost V 5 bases and J 1 base, with 9 bases left between them. Germline CDR1 SGHAT, CDR2 FQNNGV. This CDR3 has 15 residues. This CDR3 is CASSTDPSGANVLTF. Here the CDR3 DNA reads TGTGCCAGCAGCACTGACCCTTCTGGGGCCAACGTCCTGACTTTC. Full variable domain (remainder filled in from reference TRBV11-2 and TRBJ2-6): EAGVAQSPRYKIIEKRQSVAFWCNPISGHATLYWYQQILGQGPKLLIQFQNNGVVDDSQLPKDRFSAERLKGVDSTLKIQPAKLEDSAVYLCASSTDPSGANVLTFGAGSRLTVL.

This clonotype has more than one count but fewer than ten. CDR3 loop: CASSYSGQAFNYGYTF. Here the CDR3 DNA reads TGTGCCAGCAGTTACTCCGGACAGGCCTTCAACTATGGCTACACCTTC. This chain links TRBV6-5 with TRBJ1-2, with 7 bases fitting TRBD1. Germline CDR1 MNHEY, CDR2 SVGAGI. CDR3 length: 16 amino acids. V dropped 0 bases and J dropped 2; count of bases not matched to a gene: 6.

This clonotype was found once. This may come from a read error, since a much larger clone is one base off. V and J are TRBV7-9 and TRBJ2-1; D is unresolved. Between the trimmed V and J ends, which lost 6 bases and 2 bases, there was a span of 17 bases. Germline V gene lookup returns CDR1 SEHNR and CDR2 FQNEAQ (reference sequence). CDR3 length equals 16 residues. CDR3 region: CASSLIPSNAYNEQFF. The DNA of the CDR3 is TGTGCCAGCAGTTTAATTCCTTCTAACGCCTACAATGAGCAGTTCTTC.